This T cell receptor beta chain was sequenced during a study of shared clonotypes between healthy human individuals. In the original analysis: For the immunoSEQ data, sequences were junction-only without quality scores, so filtering differed. The protocol was immunoSEQ multiplex PCR, while the TCRdb copy is restricted to in-frame clones and leaves out a portion. V, J and clone size are those of that table, while D and trimming were read from the DNA. The table lists approximately 460,000 clones, around 77% of them singletons. This CDR3 has 16 amino acids. Germline CDR1 reads SGHVS; CDR2 reads FQNEAQ. V was pared by 5 bases and J by 3 bases, with 12 bases of the junction left unmatched. General study results and limits: Deeper or shallower sequencing was expected to change how clonotypes are shared among donors. The researchers took only blood, and tissue repertoires probably look different.

Remarks on this clone: Antigen: not known.

The chain is built from TRBV7-8 and TRBJ2-7; TRBD2 agrees at 8 bases. Sequenced input: PBMCs. The receptor was isolated from a woman aged 40 to 50 in good health. Some clones in this sample may be carry-over from other donors' samples. The CDR3 here is CASSPPGAGGLYEQYF. The CDR3 DNA reads TGTGCCAGCAGCCCCCCCGGGGCGGGAGGTCTCTACGAGCAGTACTTC.